This is a list of T cell receptor beta chains from one sample in a study of blood T cell repertoires in COVID-19. The protocol was immunoSEQ multiplex PCR, while the TCRdb copy is restricted to in-frame clones and leaves out a portion. The data contain 70,000 to 95,000 clones, around 86% of them singletons. Sequenced material: peripheral blood. Receptor source: a human donor in a cohort sampled during active COVID-19. The CDR3 runs from the conserved cysteine through the conserved F or W. The order of the fields is CDR3 DNA, CDR3 protein, V gene, J gene, D gene, clone size. D genes are given only for firm matches. Size tells how often a clone was seen (once, few, many) or the class of an expanded clone, and some rows leave it out.

CDR3nt: TGCAGTGCTAGTGCTCCTAGCGGGGGGGCCTCAGATACGCAGTATTTT
CDR3aa: CSASAPSGGASDTQYF
v_gene: TRBV20-1
j_gene: TRBJ2-3
d_gene: TRBD2
abundance: -

CDR3nt: TGCGCCAGCAGCTTGGTAGGGCAGGGTCGCGATACGCAGTATTTT
CDR3aa: CASSLVGQGRDTQYF
v_gene: TRBV5-1
j_gene: TRBJ2-3
d_gene: -
abundance: -

CDR3nt: TGTGCCAGCAGCCTATCTAGCTCGAGCTCAGATACGCAGTATTTT
CDR3aa: CASSLSSSSSDTQYF
v_gene: TRBV7-2
j_gene: TRBJ2-3
d_gene: -
abundance: -

CDR3nt: TGTGCCAGCAGCTTGGCGCCTCTAGCGGGAGGGAATGAGCAGTTCTTC
CDR3aa: CASSLAPLAGGNEQFF
v_gene: TRBV5-5
j_gene: TRBJ2-1
d_gene: TRBD2
abundance: few

CDR3nt: TGTGCCAGCAGCTTAGGAGGGGGGGAGGAGAATGAGCAGTTCTTC
CDR3aa: CASSLGGGEENEQFF
v_gene: TRBV7-2
j_gene: TRBJ2-1
d_gene: -
abundance: -

CDR3nt: TGTGCCAGCAGCCCGGGGACAGGGCTCCAGCCCCAGCATTTT
CDR3aa: CASSPGTGLQPQHF
v_gene: TRBV3-1/TRBV3-2
j_gene: TRBJ1-5
d_gene: TRBD1
abundance: -

CDR3nt: TGTGCCAGCAGTCAGGGTGGTGGCTACACCTTC
CDR3aa: CASSQGGGYTF
v_gene: TRBV6-2/TRBV6-3
j_gene: TRBJ1-2
d_gene: -
abundance: -

CDR3nt: TGTGCCTGGAGGGGACTCCTACTGGGGCCCCTCCACTTT
CDR3aa: CAWRGLLLGPLHF
v_gene: TRBV30
j_gene: TRBJ1-6
d_gene: -
abundance: -

CDR3nt: TGCAGCGTTCAGTCAGACTCAGCCTATGGCTACACCTTC
CDR3aa: CSVQSDSAYGYTF
v_gene: TRBV29-1
j_gene: TRBJ1-2
d_gene: -
abundance: -

CDR3nt: TGTGCCAGTGCGGGAGGGGACCTGTCGGCTTTCTTT
CDR3aa: CASAGGDLSAFF
v_gene: TRBV19
j_gene: TRBJ1-1
d_gene: -
abundance: -

CDR3nt: TGTGCCAGCAGCCAAGGGACTAGCATTCGGCATGAGCAGTTCTTC
CDR3aa: CASSQGTSIRHEQFF
v_gene: TRBV3-1/TRBV3-2
j_gene: TRBJ2-1
d_gene: TRBD2
abundance: -

CDR3nt: TGTGCCAGCAGCCCAGCCGGGTCCAACACTGAAGCTTTCTTT
CDR3aa: CASSPAGSNTEAFF
v_gene: TRBV3-1/TRBV3-2
j_gene: TRBJ1-1
d_gene: -
abundance: -

CDR3nt: TGTGCCAGTAGTATTGGTCTAGCCACCTACGAGCAGTACTTC
CDR3aa: CASSIGLATYEQYF
v_gene: TRBV19
j_gene: TRBJ2-7
d_gene: -
abundance: -

CDR3nt: TGTGCCAGCAGCCGGCCCCCGAACACTGAAGCTTTCTTT
CDR3aa: CASSRPPNTEAFF
v_gene: TRBV3-1/TRBV3-2
j_gene: TRBJ1-1
d_gene: -
abundance: -

CDR3nt: TGTGCCATCAGTGAGTCGGGTTCCGACAGTTATGAGCAGTTCTTC
CDR3aa: CAISESGSDSYEQFF
v_gene: TRBV10-3
j_gene: TRBJ2-1
d_gene: -
abundance: -

CDR3nt: TGTGCCAGCAGTTTTACCTTGGGGAGCACCGGGGAGCTGTTTTTT
CDR3aa: CASSFTLGSTGELFF
v_gene: TRBV27
j_gene: TRBJ2-2
d_gene: -
abundance: -

CDR3nt: TGTGCCACCAGTGATGGGGGCAGGGGGAAAGAGACCCAGTACTTC
CDR3aa: CATSDGGRGKETQYF
v_gene: TRBV24-1
j_gene: TRBJ2-5
d_gene: TRBD1
abundance: -

CDR3nt: TGTGCCACCAGCAGAGGAGGGGACTCCGACGGGCAGTACTTC
CDR3aa: CATSRGGDSDGQYF
v_gene: TRBV15
j_gene: TRBJ2-7
d_gene: -
abundance: -

CDR3nt: TGTGCCAGCCTTGACAGGGATTACTATGGCTACACCTTC
CDR3aa: CASLDRDYYGYTF
v_gene: TRBV28
j_gene: TRBJ1-2
d_gene: TRBD1
abundance: -

CDR3nt: TGCGCCAGCAGCCAAGGGGCAGAGGGAATCGAGCAGTACTTC
CDR3aa: CASSQGAEGIEQYF
v_gene: TRBV4-3
j_gene: TRBJ2-7
d_gene: -
abundance: many

CDR3nt: TGCGCCAGCAGCCTGGGACAGGGGGCGGTCTATGGCTACACCTTC
CDR3aa: CASSLGQGAVYGYTF
v_gene: TRBV5-1
j_gene: TRBJ1-2
d_gene: TRBD1
abundance: -

CDR3nt: TGTGCCAGCAGTCTGAGCGGGGGGGCCGGGGTAAAGACCCAGTACTTC
CDR3aa: CASSLSGGAGVKTQYF
v_gene: TRBV6-2/TRBV6-3
j_gene: TRBJ2-5
d_gene: TRBD2
abundance: once

CDR3nt: TGCAGTGCTAGTTATTCTAGCACAGATACGCAGTATTTT
CDR3aa: CSASYSSTDTQYF
v_gene: TRBV20-1
j_gene: TRBJ2-3
d_gene: -
abundance: -

CDR3nt: TGTGCCAGCAGCTTAGATGGGACTAGCGGGAGCAATGAGCAGTTCTTC
CDR3aa: CASSLDGTSGSNEQFF
v_gene: TRBV7-3
j_gene: TRBJ2-1
d_gene: TRBD2
abundance: once

CDR3nt: TGTGCCAGCAGCTTAGGCAGCGCTAGCACAGATACGCAGTATTTT
CDR3aa: CASSLGSASTDTQYF
v_gene: TRBV7-6
j_gene: TRBJ2-3
d_gene: -
abundance: -

CDR3nt: TGTGCCAGCAGCAAAGCAGACAGGGGGAAGGCAGGCTACACCTTC
CDR3aa: CASSKADRGKAGYTF
v_gene: TRBV21-1
j_gene: TRBJ1-2
d_gene: -
abundance: -

CDR3nt: TGTGCCAGCAGCCTCGGGGGGCCGGGGGAGACCCAGTACTTC
CDR3aa: CASSLGGPGETQYF
v_gene: TRBV2
j_gene: TRBJ2-5
d_gene: -
abundance: -

CDR3nt: TGTGCCTGGAGCCAGGACAGTGAAGCTTTCTTT
CDR3aa: CAWSQDSEAFF
v_gene: TRBV30
j_gene: TRBJ1-1
d_gene: -
abundance: -

CDR3nt: TGCAGCGTTGATTCGGGGTACGGCTATGGCTACACCTTC
CDR3aa: CSVDSGYGYGYTF
v_gene: TRBV29-1
j_gene: TRBJ1-2
d_gene: -
abundance: -

CDR3nt: TGTGCCAGCAGCGTAGATGTGTCTAGCGGTTGGCCCGGGGAGCTGTTTTTT
CDR3aa: CASSVDVSSGWPGELFF
v_gene: TRBV9
j_gene: TRBJ2-2
d_gene: TRBD2
abundance: -

CDR3nt: TGTGCCAGCGACAGAGACGGGAATCAGCCCCAGCATTTT
CDR3aa: CASDRDGNQPQHF
v_gene: TRBV7-9
j_gene: TRBJ1-5
d_gene: -
abundance: few

CDR3nt: TGTGCCAGCAGCGACACAGGGGTAGGAACCGGGGAGCTGTTTTTT
CDR3aa: CASSDTGVGTGELFF
v_gene: TRBV6-6
j_gene: TRBJ2-2
d_gene: TRBD1
abundance: -

CDR3nt: TGTGCCAGTAGTAGGGGCCTGGACAGGGGGGGACCAGGAGATACGCAGTATTTT
CDR3aa: CASSRGLDRGGPGDTQYF
v_gene: TRBV19
j_gene: TRBJ2-3
d_gene: TRBD1
abundance: -

CDR3nt: TGCGCCAGCAGCTTGGGACAGGGGGTGTACTATGGCTACACCTTC
CDR3aa: CASSLGQGVYYGYTF
v_gene: TRBV5-1
j_gene: TRBJ1-2
d_gene: TRBD1
abundance: -

CDR3nt: TGTGCCAGCTCTGACAGGGTCCGCTCCTACAATGAGCAGTTCTTC
CDR3aa: CASSDRVRSYNEQFF
v_gene: TRBV7-8
j_gene: TRBJ2-1
d_gene: TRBD1
abundance: -

CDR3nt: TGCGCCAGCAGCCAAGACACCTCGAGGAATGGCTACACCTTC
CDR3aa: CASSQDTSRNGYTF
v_gene: TRBV4-3
j_gene: TRBJ1-2
d_gene: -
abundance: few

CDR3nt: TGTGCCAGCAGCTTAAGGGACAGGGGATGGGAAAACATTCAGTACTTC
CDR3aa: CASSLRDRGWENIQYF
v_gene: TRBV7-6
j_gene: TRBJ2-4
d_gene: TRBD1
abundance: -

CDR3nt: TGTGCCAGCAGTTTCATAATAAGGGGCGGGAGTGTCCGGAATGAGCAGTTCTTC
CDR3aa: CASSFIIRGGSVRNEQFF
v_gene: TRBV28
j_gene: TRBJ2-1
d_gene: TRBD2
abundance: -

CDR3nt: TGTGCCAGCAGCCAGACAGGGGGCGATGGCTACACCTTC
CDR3aa: CASSQTGGDGYTF
v_gene: TRBV7-9
j_gene: TRBJ1-2
d_gene: TRBD1
abundance: -

CDR3nt: TGCGCCAGCAGCCAAGACCTCGGGACAGCAACTAATGAAAAACTGTTTTTT
CDR3aa: CASSQDLGTATNEKLFF
v_gene: TRBV4-3
j_gene: TRBJ1-4
d_gene: TRBD1
abundance: -

CDR3nt: TGTGCCAGCAGCTTGGGCCCTTACACCGGGGAGCTGTTTTTT
CDR3aa: CASSLGPYTGELFF
v_gene: TRBV11-2
j_gene: TRBJ2-2
d_gene: -
abundance: -

CDR3nt: TGTGCCAGCAGCCTCAGGAATGAGCAGTTCTTC
CDR3aa: CASSLRNEQFF
v_gene: TRBV12-3/TRBV12-4
j_gene: TRBJ2-1
d_gene: -
abundance: -

CDR3nt: TGTGCCAGCAGCTTAGTTGGCGGATTCACCAATGAGCAGTTCTTC
CDR3aa: CASSLVGGFTNEQFF
v_gene: TRBV7-2
j_gene: TRBJ2-1
d_gene: -
abundance: -

CDR3nt: TGTGCCAGCAGCTTGAACAGTCAAAATCAGCCCCAGCATTTT
CDR3aa: CASSLNSQNQPQHF
v_gene: TRBV7-9
j_gene: TRBJ1-5
d_gene: -
abundance: -

CDR3nt: TGTGCCAGCAGCTCTCCGGAGACCCAGTACTTC
CDR3aa: CASSSPETQYF
v_gene: TRBV7-2
j_gene: TRBJ2-5
d_gene: -
abundance: -

CDR3nt: TGTGCCAGCAGGGAGGGACCCAACACTGAAGCTTTCTTT
CDR3aa: CASREGPNTEAFF
v_gene: TRBV28
j_gene: TRBJ1-1
d_gene: -
abundance: -

CDR3nt: TGTGCCACCAGCAGAGGTGGGGGGGGGCAAACCGGGGAGCTGTTTTTT
CDR3aa: CATSRGGGGQTGELFF
v_gene: TRBV15
j_gene: TRBJ2-2
d_gene: -
abundance: -

CDR3nt: TGTGCCAGTAGTCGGTCGGACAGAGACTACGAGCAGTACTTC
CDR3aa: CASSRSDRDYEQYF
v_gene: TRBV19
j_gene: TRBJ2-7
d_gene: -
abundance: -

CDR3nt: TGCAGCGTCACGGAGACAGGGGCCGGGCCCCTCCACTTT
CDR3aa: CSVTETGAGPLHF
v_gene: TRBV29-1
j_gene: TRBJ1-6
d_gene: TRBD1
abundance: -

CDR3nt: TGTGCCAGCAGTTTCCAGGGATCCGGGGAGCTGTTTTTT
CDR3aa: CASSFQGSGELFF
v_gene: TRBV6-2/TRBV6-3
j_gene: TRBJ2-2
d_gene: -
abundance: few

CDR3nt: TGCGCCAGCAGCTTGGCCGGGACAGGGTGGGAGACCCAGTACTTC
CDR3aa: CASSLAGTGWETQYF
v_gene: TRBV5-1
j_gene: TRBJ2-5
d_gene: TRBD1
abundance: -

CDR3nt: TGTGCCAGCAGTTTAATATGGCGATCGGGACTACCCACAGATACGCAGTATTTT
CDR3aa: CASSLIWRSGLPTDTQYF
v_gene: TRBV27
j_gene: TRBJ2-3
d_gene: TRBD2
abundance: few

CDR3nt: TGTGCCAGCAGCTTGGACGGGGTGCTGGTCAATGAGCAGTTCTTC
CDR3aa: CASSLDGVLVNEQFF
v_gene: TRBV5-8
j_gene: TRBJ2-1
d_gene: -
abundance: -

CDR3nt: TGTGCCATCAGTGAAGGGGGACAGCTCAACACTGAAGCTTTCTTT
CDR3aa: CAISEGGQLNTEAFF
v_gene: TRBV10-3
j_gene: TRBJ1-1
d_gene: TRBD1
abundance: -

CDR3nt: TGCGCCAGCAGCCAAGTATCGGGTAATGAGCAGTTCTTC
CDR3aa: CASSQVSGNEQFF
v_gene: TRBV4-3
j_gene: TRBJ2-1
d_gene: -
abundance: -

CDR3nt: TGTGCCAGCAGTTACATAGCGGGACCAGATACGCAGTATTTT
CDR3aa: CASSYIAGPDTQYF
v_gene: TRBV6-2/TRBV6-3
j_gene: TRBJ2-3
d_gene: TRBD2
abundance: -

CDR3nt: TGTGCCAGCAGCAAGGCCTCCGGGATCACTAATTCACCCCTCCACTTT
CDR3aa: CASSKASGITNSPLHF
v_gene: TRBV7-2
j_gene: TRBJ1-6
d_gene: -
abundance: -